Presented here are 5 T cell receptor beta chains from one specimen sequenced in a study of blood T cell repertoires in COVID-19 (dated by TCRdb to the early 2020s). Libraries were built with the immunoSEQ multiplex PCR assay. The table comes from immuneACCESS by way of TCRdb, which keeps in-frame sequences with V and J called. Part of the clones is missing from these tables; in studies checked, under half for an unresolved V gene and the rest for unknown reasons. The sample records 70,000 to 85,000 clones, about 92% of which are singletons. The top ten hold approximately 9.1% of the sample. Sequences were obtained from peripheral blood. The receptors derive from a human donor in a cohort sampled during active COVID-19.

This chain connects TRBV5-6 to TRBJ2-7; 9 bases match TRBD1. Germline V gene lookup returns CDR1 SGHDT and CDR2 YYEEEE. This CDR3 is 16 amino acids long. V gave up 3 bases and J gave up 3 bases; unmatched junction bases: 10. The CDR3 spells CASSSGAGTGIYEQYF. The CDR3 nucleotides read TGTGCCAGCAGCTCTGGCGCCGGGACAGGGATCTACGAGCAGTACTTC.

The chain recombines TRBV10-3 with TRBJ1-2; D is possibly TRBD1 (6 bases). V was clipped by 11 bases and J by 5 bases, with 15 bases between them. Looked up from germline, CDR1 is ENHRY and CDR2 is SYGVKD. The CDR3 has 12 amino acids. The CDR3 protein is CAAEGGGYGYTF. Here the CDR3 DNA reads TGTGCCGCCGAGGGGGGAGGGTATGGCTACACCTTC.

This chain uses TRBV28 with TRBJ1-5, with D maybe TRBD1 (5 bases). The V end was cut by 11 bases, the J end by 4 bases, with 12 bases between. CDR1 and CDR2 (germline): MDHEN, SYDVKM. This CDR3 has 12 residues. The CDR3 is CACRGGNQPQHF. The CDR3 bases are TGTGCCTGCCGGGGGGGGAATCAGCCCCAGCATTTT. Based on the CDR3 plus reference TRBV28 and TRBJ1-5, the full variable domain is DVKVTQSSRYLVKRTGEKVFLECVQDMDHENMFWYRQDPGLGLRLIYFSYDVKMKEKGDIPEGYSVSREKKERFSLILESASTNQTSMYLCACRGGNQPQHFGDGTRLSIL.

The chain uses TRBV7-9 and TRBJ1-1; 7 bases align to TRBD1. This CDR3 has 15 residues. Germline V gene data show CDR1 as SEHNR and CDR2 as FQNEAQ (reference sequence). V was clipped by 1 base and J by 11 bases; unmatched bases: 13. DNA of the CDR3: TGTGCCAGCAGCTTAGGTCTAGGGGGCGGGGACCGGGCTTTCTTT. Encoded protein: CASSLGLGGGDRAFF. The entire variable domain, with the rest obtained from reference TRBV7-9 and TRBJ1-1, is as follows: DTGVSQNPRHKITKRGQNVTFRCDPISEHNRLYWYRQTLGQGPEFLTYFQNEAQLEKSRLLSDRFSAERPKGSFSTLEIQRTEQGDSAMYLCASSLGLGGGDRAFFGQGTRLTVV.

The V gene is TRBV27, the J gene TRBJ2-2, with TRBD2 identical over 15 bases. V shed 5 bases and J 6 bases; nucleotides not matched to a gene: 10. The CDR3 covers 18 residues. Looked up from germline, CDR1 is MNHEY and CDR2 is SMNVEV (reference sequence). CDR3 protein: CASSRRTSGRAQPGELFF. DNA of the CDR3: TGTGCCAGCAGTCGAAGGACTAGCGGGAGGGCCCAGCCCGGGGAGCTGTTTTTT.